This record covers a single T cell receptor (beta chain). Its matching antigen is unknown. The data derive from a study of T cells in Graves' hyperthyroidism and ophthalmopathy. The study's findings and limits: In the blood, most expanded thyroid clonotypes above 0.001 appeared as well. Ophthalmopathy was told apart from stable hyperthyroidism by a 13 V-J model.

Clinical symptoms, serum thyroxine and TRAb, thyroid ultrasound and orbital computed tomography together formed the diagnostic basis. The germline V and J ends were trimmed by 1 base and 5 bases, with 17 bases remaining between them. CDR3 length: 16 amino acids. The germline V gene encodes CDR1 SGHTA and CDR2 FQGNSA. The CDR3 regions of TCR beta were amplified from RNA transcripts. The TCR CDR3 first-round RT-PCR relied on the HTBI primer set. TCRdb re-called the multiplex PCR reads through MiXCR, storing one row per CDR3 protein. The table has 450,000 to 700,000 distinct CDR3 sequences, about 43% seen once.

The TCR sequence derives from an adult woman with Graves' disease, either hyperthyroidism or ophthalmopathy (not recorded which). The specimen sequenced was peripheral blood or thyroid tissue (not recorded which). The V and J genes are TRBV7-2 and TRBJ2-5, with a tentative D call TRBD2 (6 bases). CDR3 nucleotide sequence: TGTGCCAGCAGCTTAGGACCGGGTAGCGGAGGGGAGACCCAGTACTTC. As protein: CASSLGPGSGGETQYF.